The 3 T cell receptor beta chains listed next were all sequenced from one sample in a study of response to subunit inactivated influenza vaccine. TCRdb analysed the RT-PCR reads with MiXCR anew, one entry per CDR3 protein. The repertoire holds 700,000 to 900,000 distinct CDR3 sequences, with roughly 20% as singletons. The sample here was PBMCs from blood, taken 5 to 6 days after vaccination. The receptors originated from a man between 50 and 59 years old who received an inactivated influenza vaccine.

This chain links TRBV7-2 with TRBJ2-7; the D gene is possibly TRBD1 (6 bases). V lost 1 base and J lost 6, with 19 bases in between. This CDR3 comprises 16 residues. CDR1 SGHTA and CDR2 FQGNSA come from the germline V gene. Here the CDR3 DNA reads TGTGCCAGCAGCTTAGACAGGGCTCGGCAAAGTGGCGAGCAGTACTTC. Residues: CASSLDRARQSGEQYF.

This clonotype has more than one count but fewer than ten. This chain links TRBV11-1 with TRBJ2-1; D possibly corresponds to TRBD1 (6 bases). CDR1 SGHAT and CDR2 FQDESV come from the germline V gene (reference sequence). The CDR3 consists of 13 residues. The V end lost 5 bases, the J end lost 3 bases, and 8 bases lay between the germline ends. CDR3 in amino acids: CASSRDIYNEQFF. In DNA form, the CDR3 reads TGTGCCAGCAGCCGGGACATCTACAATGAGCAGTTCTTC.

The rearrangement uses TRBV4-1 and TRBJ2-1; 9 bases agree with TRBD2. The junction had 6 bases not matched to a gene; V was cut back by 5 bases and J by 7 bases. This CDR3 has 14 amino acids. CDR1 is MGHRA and CDR2 is YSYEKL in the germline V gene. CDR3 sequence reads: CASSGERGENEQFF. The CDR3, as DNA: TGCGCCAGCAGCGGGGAGCGGGGGGAGAATGAGCAGTTCTTC.